The 28 T cell receptor beta chains in this list originate from one sample, sequenced in a study of blood T cell repertoires in COVID-19. Profiled with immunoSEQ multiplex PCR; TCRdb holds only in-frame clones, not every one. The sample yields some 180,000 clones, around 83% seen once. Sequenced sample: peripheral blood. The source is a woman aged 70-85 years who had recovered from COVID-19.

This chain joins TRBV6-6 and TRBJ1-2; 7 bases line up with TRBD1. V lost 6 bases and J lost 3; bases outside the gene matches: 4. The CDR3 has 13 residues. The germline gives CDR1 MNHNY, CDR2 SVGAGI (reference sequence). The CDR3 here is CASRPQGDYGYTF. CDR3 DNA sequence: TGTGCCAGCAGACCCCAGGGGGACTATGGCTACACCTTC.

The chain joins TRBV9 to TRBJ1-2; 7 bases match TRBD1. The CDR3 consists of 16 residues. The ends lost 0 bases at V and 1 base at J; junction bases unmatched: 6. In germline, CDR1 is SGDLS, CDR2 YYNGEE. The CDR3 nucleotides are TGTGCCAGCAGCGTAGGGGCAGGGGGGATTAACTATGGCTACACCTTC. It codes for CASSVGAGGINYGYTF.

The chain links TRBV2 to TRBJ2-5; 11 bases line up with TRBD2. The length of the CDR3 is 15 residues. Unmatched junction bases numbered 5, after V lost 6 bases and J lost 2 bases. The germline CDR1 and CDR2 sequences are SNHLY and FYNNEI. The CDR3 coding sequence is TGTGCCAGCAGCTATTTAGCGGGAGGGCAAGAGACCCAGTACTTC. Translated, it gives CASSYLAGGQETQYF.

This clone has a single count. This rearrangement joins TRBV6-1 to TRBJ2-5; perhaps TRBD1 as D (5 bases). The germline V gene has CDR1 MNHNS and CDR2 SASEGT. This CDR3 region has 15 residues. V lost 1 base, J lost 0 bases, and 9 bases lay in between. The CDR3 nucleotides are TGTGCCAGCAGTGAAGGGGGCTTGTACCAAGAGACCCAGTACTTC. Protein: CASSEGGLYQETQYF.

This rearrangement joins TRBV6-2 or TRBV6-3 to TRBJ2-7; D perhaps matches TRBD1 (6 bases). The CDR3 spans 15 residues. V lost 0 bases and J lost 2, with 11 bases in between. Germline V gene data show CDR1 as MNHEY and CDR2 as SVGEGT. The CDR3 DNA sequence: TGTGCCAGCAGTTACTCGAGGGGGTCCCCCTACGAGCAGTACTTC. This encodes CASSYSRGSPYEQYF.

This sequence joins TRBV5-1 and TRBJ2-3; weak D call: TRBD1 (5 bases). Germline-derived CDR1 and CDR2 are SGHRS and YFSETQ. The CDR3 runs to 15 residues. Trimming pared 0 bases from V and 0 bases from J, leaving 8 bases between. In nucleotides, the CDR3 is TGCGCCAGCAGCTTGGATACAGGTAGCACAGATACGCAGTATTTT. This sequence encodes CASSLDTGSTDTQYF.

This clone appeared once. The chain is built from TRBV7-2 and TRBJ2-3, with D possibly TRBD1 on 6 matching bases. This CDR3 is 14 amino acids long. Germline-derived CDR1 and CDR2 are SGHTA and FQGNSA. The V gene lost 3 bases and the J gene lost 10 bases, with 17 bases spanning the gap. CDR3 region: CASSLRSGRGAQYF. CDR3 coding DNA: TGTGCCAGCAGCTTGAGGTCGGGCAGGGGTGCGCAGTATTTT.

The V gene is TRBV28, the J gene TRBJ1-6, with 10 bases fitting TRBD1. The CDR3 extends over 14 amino acids. After removal of 5 bases from V and 9 bases from J, the junction contained 4 bases not matched to a gene. Germline V gives CDR1 MDHEN, CDR2 SYDVKM. The CDR3 sequence: CASSPGTGVSPLHF. CDR3 DNA sequence: TGTGCCAGCAGTCCCGGGACAGGGGTTTCACCCCTCCACTTT.

V and J are TRBV3-1 (or the pseudogene TRBV3-2) and TRBJ1-4, with TRBD1 as a possible D gene (5 bases). This CDR3 comprises 15 residues. Germline CDR1 reads LGHDT; CDR2 reads YNNKEL (reference sequence). Trimming stripped 0 bases from V and 7 bases from J, with 12 bases between. The CDR3 DNA reads as TGTGCCAGCAGCCAAGATTGGGGGGGGAGTGAAAAACTGTTTTTT. Its protein product is CASSQDWGGSEKLFF.

The gene calls are TRBV24-1 and TRBJ2-7; D is possibly TRBD2 (6 bases). CDR1 KGHDR and CDR2 SFDVKD come from the germline V gene. This CDR3 is 16 amino acids long. Trimming took 5 bases from V and 3 from J, leaving 19 bases between them. This CDR3 reads CATSALGFGGVYEQYF. The CDR3 bases are TGTGCCACCAGTGCCCTCGGCTTTGGAGGGGTCTACGAGCAGTACTTC.

Remarks on this clone: One end of the junction fails to match germline, which may point to a read error. V gene TRBV28 combines with J gene TRBJ1-2; 7 bases match TRBD1. This CDR3 contains 13 residues. Germline V CDR1 and CDR2: MDHEN, SYDVKM. The CDR3 loop reads CASSPGQDLWLHF. CDR3 nucleotides: TGTGCCAGCAGCCCCGGACAGGATTTATGGCTACACTTC.

The chain links TRBV2 to TRBJ1-6; no reliable D call. V lost 6 bases and J 0 bases, leaving 12 bases between the germline ends. Germline V gives CDR1 SNHLY, CDR2 FYNNEI. The CDR3 consists of 16 residues. The CDR3 sequence is CASSRRGSSYNSPLHF. In DNA, the CDR3 is TGTGCCAGCAGCCGTCGGGGAAGCTCCTATAATTCACCCCTCCACTTT.

Here the CDR3 reads CASRPAGGSEQFF. CDR3 sequence (DNA): TGTGCCAGCAGGCCAGCGGGAGGGAGTGAGCAGTTCTTC. The chain links TRBV6-4 to TRBJ2-1; 10 nucleotides line up with TRBD2. J gave up 9 bases and V 6 bases, and 5 bases lay outside the gene matches. This CDR3 has 13 residues. Germline CDR1 reads MRHNA; CDR2 reads SNTAGT.

The table lists this clone with a few counts. The chain links TRBV10-3 to TRBJ2-1; D call uncertain. Germline CDR1 reads ENHRY; CDR2 reads SYGVKD. The CDR3 has 15 residues. V was shortened by 0 bases and J by 1 base, with 7 bases between the two germline ends. The chain's CDR3 is CAISESPSSYNEQFF. Written as DNA, the CDR3 is TGTGCCATCAGTGAGTCCCCCTCGTCCTACAATGAGCAGTTCTTC.

This clone was found once. The chain recombines TRBV5-8 with TRBJ1-1; tentative D call: TRBD1 (5 bases). CDR1 SGHTS and CDR2 YDEGEE come from the germline V gene. The CDR3 runs to 14 residues. Trimming removed 0 bases from V and 4 bases from J, with 10 bases in between. This CDR3 reads CASSLAGRATEAFF. DNA of the CDR3: TGTGCCAGCAGCTTGGCGGGCAGGGCCACTGAAGCTTTCTTT. The full variable domain, with the rest looked up from reference TRBV5-8 and TRBJ1-1, is EAGVTQSPTHLIKTRGQQATLRCSPISGHTSVYWYQQALGLGLQFLLWYDEGEERNRGNFPPRFSGRQFPNYSSELNVNALELEDSALYLCASSLAGRATEAFFGQGTRLTVV.

This clone was detected only once. The J gene is TRBJ1-1, the V gene TRBV20-1, with D maybe TRBD1 (6 bases). Germline V gives CDR1 DFQATT, CDR2 SNEGSKA (reference sequence). This CDR3 region has 16 residues. Trimming removed 3 bases at V and 0 bases at J, with 17 bases between. This CDR3 is CSASESGEGMNTEAFF. The CDR3 nucleotides read TGCAGTGCTAGTGAGTCAGGGGAAGGGATGAACACTGAAGCTTTCTTT.

Only one count was recorded for this clone. The chain links TRBV27 to TRBJ2-5; a weak D match, TRBD1 (8 bases). Trimming removed 9 bases from V and 5 bases from J, with 19 bases in between. CDR3 length: 14 amino acids. Germline CDR1 reads MNHEY; CDR2 reads SMNVEV (reference sequence). CDR3 in amino acids: CASTRTGRGETQYF. DNA of the CDR3: TGTGCCAGTACACGGACAGGGAGGGGGGAGACCCAGTACTTC.

The chain couples TRBV13 to TRBJ1-6; D is undetermined. The germline gives CDR1 PRHDT, CDR2 FYEKMQ (reference sequence). Trimming took 8 bases from V and 8 from J, leaving 13 bases between them. The CDR3 runs to 13 residues. CDR3 DNA sequence: TGTGCCAGCCTTCGGGGTGAGGATTCACCCCTCCACTTT. Amino acid sequence: CASLRGEDSPLHF.

The rearrangement joins TRBV7-2 to TRBJ1-5; D is possibly TRBD1 (5 bases). CDR3 length: 15 residues. CDR1 is SGHTA, CDR2 FQGNSA, per germline. Trimming removed 7 bases from V and 2 bases from J, with 15 bases in between. The CDR3 sequence is CASTPVGGGNQPQHF. The DNA for the CDR3 is TGTGCCAGCACCCCGGTGGGAGGGGGCAATCAGCCCCAGCATTTT.

The J gene is TRBJ1-2, the V gene TRBV30; perhaps TRBD1 as D (5 bases). This CDR3 has 11 residues. CDR1 and CDR2 (germline): GTSNPN, SVGIG (reference sequence). V lost 2 bases, J lost 8 bases, and 9 bases lay in between. CDR3 sequence reads: CAWSLGGGYTF. The DNA of the CDR3 is TGTGCCTGGAGTTTGGGGGGAGGCTACACCTTC.

This chain joins TRBV18 and TRBJ1-6, with D unresolved. The CDR3 loop spans 16 amino acids. The V end was cut by 3 bases, the J end by 8 bases, with 17 bases between. From germline, CDR1 is KGHSH and CDR2 LQKENI. In DNA, the CDR3 is TGTGCCAGCTCACCCCGCGGGAGGGCGGTCGATTCACCCCTCCACTTT. Translating it yields CASSPRGRAVDSPLHF. The full variable domain, in which reference TRBV18 and TRBJ1-6 provide the parts outside the CDR3, is NAGVMQNPRHLVRRRGQEARLRCSPMKGHSHVYWYRQLPEEGLKFMVYLQKENIIDESGMPKERFSAEFPKEGPSILRIQQVVRGDSAAYFCASSPRGRAVDSPLHFGNGTRLTVT.

The chain recombines TRBV30 with TRBJ2-3; D not certain. The CDR3 covers 14 residues. The germline gives CDR1 GTSNPN, CDR2 SVGIG (reference sequence). Trimming shortened V by 3 bases and J by 0 bases, and 10 bases separated the two germline ends. This CDR3 is CAWRAVLSTDTQYF. CDR3 sequence (DNA): TGTGCCTGGAGGGCAGTCCTTAGCACAGATACGCAGTATTTT.

The chain uses TRBV18 and TRBJ2-2; D may be TRBD2 (6 bases). Between the trimmed V and J ends, which lost 10 bases and 2 bases, there was a span of 14 bases. Germline lookup yields CDR1 KGHSH and CDR2 LQKENI. The length of the CDR3 is 14 residues. The CDR3 loop is CATGSTPNTGELFF. The CDR3 bases are TGTGCCACCGGGAGCACCCCAAACACCGGGGAGCTGTTTTTT.

V and J are TRBV19 and TRBJ1-1; D perhaps matches TRBD1 (5 bases). CDR3 length: 12 residues. CDR1 and CDR2 from the germline V gene are LNHDA and SQIVND (reference sequence). Trimming took 5 bases from V and 10 from J, leaving 14 bases between them. Here the CDR3 reads CASSPAGGGAFF. CDR3 DNA: TGTGCCAGTAGTCCCGCAGGCGGGGGAGCTTTCTTT.

V is TRBV3-1 (or the pseudogene TRBV3-2) and J is TRBJ2-1; D call uncertain. Germline values: CDR1 LGHDT, CDR2 YNNKEL (reference sequence). The CDR3 covers 13 residues. Deletions cut 6 bases from V and 9 bases from J, with 15 bases between. The CDR3 region has the DNA TGTGCCAGCAGTCCCGACTCCCTTGCTGAGCAGTTCTTC. It translates to CASSPDSLAEQFF.

This chain connects TRBV5-5 to TRBJ1-1; D is possibly TRBD1 (5 bases). V lost 4 bases and J lost 0, with 13 bases in between. This CDR3 contains 15 residues. The germline CDR1 and CDR2 sequences are SGHKS and YYEKEE (reference sequence). CDR3 loop: CASSPGGFMNTEAFF. DNA of the CDR3: TGTGCCAGCAGCCCCGGGGGGTTTATGAACACTGAAGCTTTCTTT.

V gene TRBV7-8 combines with J gene TRBJ2-7, with D maybe TRBD1 (6 bases). CDR1 SGHVS and CDR2 FQNEAQ come from the germline V gene. V was clipped by 2 bases and J by 1 base, with 12 bases between them. The CDR3 is made up of 15 amino acids. This CDR3 reads CASSLRPTGSYEQYF. The CDR3 region has the DNA TGTGCCAGCAGCTTACGGCCGACAGGTTCCTACGAGCAGTACTTC. Looking up the rest from reference TRBV7-8 and TRBJ2-7 gives the full variable domain: GAGVSQSPRYKVAKRGQDVALRCDPISGHVSLFWYQQALGQGPEFLTYFQNEAQLDKSGLPSDRFFAERPEGSVSTLKIQRTQQEDSAVYLCASSLRPTGSYEQYFGPGTRLTVT.

The gene calls are TRBV3-1 (or the pseudogene TRBV3-2) and TRBJ2-7, with 9 nucleotides matching TRBD2. J was trimmed by 2 bases and V by 1 base; bases with no gene match: 3. This CDR3 has 15 residues. Germline lookup yields CDR1 LGHDT and CDR2 YNNKEL (reference sequence). The CDR3 is CASSQGPSGTYEQYF. CDR3 DNA: TGTGCCAGCAGCCAAGGTCCTAGCGGGACCTACGAGCAGTACTTC.